The 15 T cell receptor beta chains in this list originate from one sample, sequenced in a study of T-cell memory formation after mild COVID-19. Each CDR3 protein is one row after TCRdb ran MiXCR on the 5' RACE reads. The table records around 300,000 distinct CDR3 sequences, over 10% of them present only once. Sequenced: PBMCs or a T cell subset sorted from them (not recorded which). The source is a man younger than 30 who had mild COVID-19 (a few samples of this study predate the infection). Cell type and time point are not known.

The CDR3 DNA sequence: TGTGCCAGCAGCCAATCCTCGAGGGGTCAGCCCCAGCATTTT. Translated, it gives CASSQSSRGQPQHF. V and J are TRBV3-1 and TRBJ1-5; tentatively, D is TRBD1 (5 bases). The CDR3 has 14 residues. Trimming removed 2 bases at V and 6 bases at J, with 11 bases between. Looked up from germline, CDR1 is LGHDT and CDR2 is YNNKEL (reference sequence).

This clonotype has just a few counts. J is TRBJ2-1 and V is TRBV11-2; D gene uncertain. This CDR3 is 13 amino acids long. Looked up from germline, CDR1 is SGHAT and CDR2 is FQNNGV. With 6 bases removed from V and 9 bases from J, the gap between germline ends came to 15 bases. CDR3 DNA: TGTGCCAGCAGTACGCTCGTTCTTTTTGAGCAGTTCTTC. This codes for CASSTLVLFEQFF.

A few counts support this clonotype. The CDR3 sequence is CASSLGTGVGEKLFF. For the CDR3, the DNA is TGTGCCAGCAGTCTCGGGACAGGGGTAGGAGAAAAACTGTTTTTT. The V gene is TRBV12-3 or TRBV12-4, the J gene TRBJ1-4; TRBD1 matches 10 bases. The CDR3 totals 15 residues. J was trimmed by 8 bases and V by 5 bases; bases with no gene match: 8.

This clonotype showed up many times. The chain has TRBV10-3 and TRBJ1-5; maybe TRBD1 (6 bases). Looked up from germline, CDR1 is ENHRY and CDR2 is SYGVKD. The CDR3 is 13 residues long. Trimming removed 2 bases at V and 7 bases at J, with 9 bases between. CDR3 sequence: CAISEGQTQPQHF. The CDR3 coding sequence is TGTGCCATCAGTGAGGGACAGACACAGCCCCAGCATTTT.

At least ten counts were recorded for this clonotype. This chain joins TRBV12-3 or TRBV12-4 and TRBJ1-1; D unresolved. There are 14 residues in the CDR3. Trimming took off 4 bases at V and 1 base at J, with 10 bases between the two ends. The CDR3 region has the DNA TGTGCCAGCAGTTCTGGAGATTCGAACACTGAAGCTTTCTTT. Its translation is CASSSGDSNTEAFF.

The J gene is TRBJ1-1, the V gene TRBV20-1; D possibly corresponds to TRBD1 (6 bases). The CDR3 sequence is 13 residues long. Deletions cut 5 bases from V and 0 bases from J, with 10 bases between. Germline V CDR1 and CDR2: DFQATT, SNEGSKA (reference sequence). The CDR3: CSAPNRVNTEAFF. The CDR3 coding sequence is TGCAGTGCTCCAAACAGGGTGAACACTGAAGCTTTCTTT.

The genes are TRBV6-5 and TRBJ2-2, with unresolved D. Germline V gene sequence: CDR1 MNHEY, CDR2 SVGAGI. V dropped 6 bases and J dropped 0 bases, with 8 bases sitting between them. CDR3 length equals 14 residues. CDR3 in amino acids: CASRAEANTGELFF. The CDR3 bases are TGTGCCAGCAGGGCCGAGGCGAACACCGGGGAGCTGTTTTTT.

The V gene is TRBV7-3, the J gene TRBJ2-1; TRBD2 is a possible D gene (6 bases). Germline values: CDR1 SGHTA, CDR2 FQGTGA. This CDR3 is 14 amino acids long. Between the trimmed V and J ends, which lost 2 bases and 5 bases, there was a span of 10 bases. The CDR3 DNA sequence: TGTGCCAGCAGCTTAGCGGGGACGAACAATGAGCAGTTCTTC. Translating it yields CASSLAGTNNEQFF. The whole variable domain, remainder taken from reference TRBV7-3 and TRBJ2-1, is GAGVSQTPSNKVTEKGKYVELRCDPISGHTALYWYRQSLGQGPEFLIYFQGTGAADDSGLPNDRFFAVRPEGSVSTLKIQRTERGDSAVYLCASSLAGTNNEQFFGPGTRLTVL.

The rearrangement links TRBV4-1 to TRBJ2-3; TRBD2 matches at 9 bases. The germline gives CDR1 MGHRA, CDR2 YSYEKL. J was trimmed by 6 bases and V by 4 bases; bases with no gene match: 17. This CDR3 has 18 amino acids. The CDR3 loop is CASSRSGARGGEADTQYF. The CDR3 DNA sequence: TGCGCCAGCAGCCGTAGTGGAGCGCGGGGGGGGGAGGCGGATACGCAGTATTTT.

This clonotype was seen only a few times. This chain uses TRBV4-1 with TRBJ2-1; either TRBD1 or TRBD2 may fit D (5 bases each). Germline V gene data show CDR1 as MGHRA and CDR2 as YSYEKL. CDR3 length equals 14 residues. V was pared by 1 base and J by 4 bases, with 8 bases between. CDR3 region: CASSQGGRYNEQFF. In nucleotides, the CDR3 is TGCGCCAGCAGCCAAGGGGGGAGATACAATGAGCAGTTCTTC.

This clonotype has at least ten counts. The gene calls are TRBV5-1 and TRBJ2-4; D may be TRBD1 or TRBD2 (5 bases each). This CDR3 is 17 amino acids long. Germline V lookup: CDR1 SGHRS, CDR2 YFSETQ. V dropped 2 bases and J dropped 3 bases, with 18 bases sitting between them. The CDR3 DNA is TGCGCCAGCAGCTTCGGGGACCTAGGTGGAGGCAAAAACATTCAGTACTTC. As protein: CASSFGDLGGGKNIQYF.

This clonotype was recorded a few times. The chain combines TRBV5-1 with TRBJ2-3; the D is unclear. Trimming pared 5 bases from V and 0 bases from J, leaving 13 bases between. The CDR3 has 15 residues. Germline V CDR1 and CDR2: SGHRS, YFSETQ. CDR3 residues: CASRLSPGSTDTQYF. The CDR3 DNA reads TGCGCCAGCAGGCTATCCCCCGGAAGCACAGATACGCAGTATTTT.

This clonotype came up many times. The chain couples TRBV27 to TRBJ1-5; 9 bases line up with TRBD1. In germline, CDR1 is MNHEY, CDR2 SMNVEV (reference sequence). After removal of 6 bases from V and 3 bases from J, the junction contained 3 bases not matched to a gene. CDR3 length equals 14 residues. The CDR3 region is CASREQGANQPQHF. The CDR3 region has the DNA TGTGCCAGCAGGGAACAGGGGGCCAATCAGCCCCAGCATTTT.

For the CDR3, the DNA is TGCGCCAGCAGCGGAGGGTCGAACACTGAAGCTTTCTTT. Its protein product is CASSGGSNTEAFF. The genes are TRBV5-1 and TRBJ1-1; D uncertain. Germline V gene sequence: CDR1 SGHRS, CDR2 YFSETQ. The V and J ends lost 4 bases and 1 base respectively, with 8 bases between them. This CDR3 comprises 13 residues.

This clonotype turned up a few times. This rearrangement joins TRBV7-2 to TRBJ2-1; D is possibly TRBD2 (5 bases). Germline CDR1 and CDR2: SGHTA and FQGNSA. This CDR3 is built from 18 residues. V lost 4 bases, J lost 8 bases, and 27 bases lay in between. This CDR3 reads CASSSAPAGLLGGHEQFF. CDR3 nucleotide sequence: TGTGCCAGCAGCTCCGCGCCCGCAGGCCTACTAGGAGGACATGAGCAGTTCTTC.